Below, one T cell receptor (beta chain) is given with its context. This entry is derived from a study of blood T cell repertoires in COVID-19. Study as a whole: Samples representing acute and convalescent COVID-19 were sourced from the United States, Italy and Spain. PBMCs, B-cell-depleted T cells, or T cells were the source of the cDNA or gDNA that made up the material.

How the authors handled the data: Amplification from reference gene primers served as the basis for estimated nucleated cell counts. Measured with immunoSEQ multiplex PCR; TCRdb has only the in-frame clones, and not every one. The DNA gave D and trimming, while V, J and clone size come from that table. The table has roughly 110,000 clones, about three quarters seen once. Seattle participants joined during active infection and were tracked over time. The CDR3 totals 13 residues. Between the trimmed V and J ends, which lost 5 bases and 4 bases, there was a span of 11 bases. Germline CDR1 is MNHNY and CDR2 is SVGAGI (reference sequence).

This receptor was identified in an elderly man with COVID-19, enrolled during active disease. The chain joins TRBV6-6 to TRBJ1-2, with D maybe TRBD1 (6 bases). The specimen was peripheral blood. DNA of the CDR3: TGTGCCAGCAGTCCCGGACAGTCCTATGGCTACACCTTC. Amino acid sequence: CASSPGQSYGYTF.